Only a few counts were recorded for the clone carrying this T cell receptor beta chain. Its cognate antigen is unknown. The sample's treatment: roughly nine-day PBMC culture with coronavirus spike peptide pools or control peptides (ViraFEST assay). Negative nucleocapsid antibodies before and after vaccination showed no prior SARS-CoV-2 infection in healthy vaccine recipients. This entry comes from a study of vaccination and CD4 T cells after COVID-19. Study in general: Overlapping spike peptides served as the stimulus for the cells. These peptides came from SARS-CoV-2 and from the common cold coronaviruses HCoV-NL63, HCoV-OC43 and HCoV-229E.

The study, taken as a whole, reports: Spike mono-reactivity was found in 304 of the 307 vaccine-specific clones identified in convalescent patients.

Sequenced with the Oncomine TCR Beta short-read assay was DNA taken from cultured CD4+ T cells. TCRdb reprocessed the PCR reads via MiXCR and lists one record per CDR3 protein. The sample yields 15,000 to 20,000 distinct CDR3 sequences, less than 45% seen once. This CDR3 region has 16 residues. V lost 0 bases and J lost 3; bases outside the gene matches: 5. The germline gives CDR1 MNHNS, CDR2 SASEGT. The chain uses TRBV6-1 and TRBJ2-3, with 8 bases fitting TRBD2. The sequences come from CD4+ T cells from blood, cultured in vitro, collected before SARS-CoV-2 vaccination. The sequence was obtained from a human donor who received a COVID-19 vaccine. CDR3 nucleotides: TGTGCCAGCAGTGAAGCGTATAGCGGGGAGACAGATACGCAGTATTTT. This sequence encodes CASSEAYSGETDTQYF.